Listed below are T cell receptor beta chains from one sample, sequenced in a study of T cells in Graves' hyperthyroidism and ophthalmopathy. MiXCR, applied by TCRdb to the multiplex PCR reads, yields one record per CDR3 protein. Counted here are about 610,000 distinct CDR3 sequences, approximately 14% occurring once; the ten biggest clones make up roughly 4.3%. The specimen sequenced was blood. These receptors were obtained from a woman aged 40 to 50 with Graves' ophthalmopathy. The CDR3 runs from the conserved cysteine through the conserved F or W. D genes are given only for firm matches. Expanded clones are given a class, and other clones once, few, many or no size at all.

D	size	V	J	DNA	CDR3
TRBD2	many	TRBV7-2	TRBJ2-7	TGTGCCAGCAGCTTAAACGGGGGGGGGATACTAGAGCAGTACTTC	CASSLNGGGILEQYF
TRBD1	many	TRBV2	TRBJ2-7	TGTGCCAGCAGGGACAGGGGCATATCCCACGAGCAGTACTTC	CASRDRGISHEQYF
-	many	TRBV6-1	TRBJ1-1	TGTGCCACTATCCAGAGCACTGAAGCTTTCTTT	CATIQSTEAFF
-	few	TRBV12-3/TRBV12-4	TRBJ1-2	TGTGCCAGCAGTTTTACCGGCGCTAACTATGGCTACACCTTC	CASSFTGANYGYTF
TRBD1	many	TRBV28	TRBJ1-1	TGTGCCAGCAGTTTTCAGGGGGCGGATGAAGCTTTCTTT	CASSFQGADEAFF
TRBD2	few	TRBV27	TRBJ2-7	TGTGCCAGAAGGAAACTAGCGGGAGGGCCTACCACGTACGAGCAGTACTTC	CARRKLAGGPTTYEQYF
TRBD2	many	TRBV19	TRBJ2-7	TGTGCCAGTAGTACTAGGACTAGCGGGAGCCACGAGCAGTACTTC	CASSTRTSGSHEQYF
-	many	TRBV6-5	TRBJ2-2	TGTGCCAGCAGTACCCGGGTCACGAACACCGGGGAGCTGTTTTTT	CASSTRVTNTGELFF
-	many	TRBV6-5	TRBJ1-2	TGTGCCAGCAGTTACTCGGTGGAGGGTGCGGTACATGGCTACACCTTC	CASSYSVEGAVHGYTF
-	many	TRBV7-8	TRBJ2-2	TGTGCCCAGGGTCTCGCCGGGGAGCTGTTTTTT	CAQGLAGELFF
TRBD1	-	TRBV28	TRBJ1-2	TGTGCCAGCAGTTTGACAGGGCCGGACTATGGCTACACCTTC	CASSLTGPDYGYTF
-	many	TRBV12-3/TRBV12-4	TRBJ1-2	TGTGCCAGCAGCGCCTCCAGGAAGGGCTACACCTTC	CASSASRKGYTF
-	many	TRBV27	TRBJ2-5	TGTGCCAGCAGTTTCGTAGGTTCGCAAGAGACCCAGTACTTC	CASSFVGSQETQYF
-	many	TRBV28	TRBJ2-7	TGTGCCAGCAGTTCTACGTTACGGGCAGGGCCCAACGAGCAGTACTTC	CASSSTLRAGPNEQYF
-	many	TRBV6-5	TRBJ2-7	TGTGCCAGCAGTTACGTAGCGACAGGCTCCTACGAGCAGTACTTC	CASSYVATGSYEQYF
-	-	TRBV30	TRBJ2-5	TGTGCCTGGAGTTCAGGGGCCCCAGAGACCCAGTACTTC	CAWSSGAPETQYF
TRBD1	many	TRBV2	TRBJ1-2	TGTGCCAGCAGTGGAAGTAGGGACAGCCCTGGCTACACCTTC	CASSGSRDSPGYTF
-	many	TRBV28	TRBJ1-1	TGTGCCAGCAAGGCCGGGGGGCTATGGACTGAAGCTTTCTTT	CASKAGGLWTEAFF
-	once	TRBV12-3/TRBV12-4	TRBJ1-5	TGTGCCAGCAGTCCGTCGCGACCCGGGGGCGGACAGCCCCAGCATTTT	CASSPSRPGGGQPQHF
-	many	TRBV19	TRBJ2-6	TGTGCCAGTAGTATATTAGCGTCAGGGGCCAACGTCCTGACTTTC	CASSILASGANVLTF
TRBD1	-	TRBV20-1	TRBJ1-2	TGCAGTGGATTTCTTAGGGACAGGGGTGAGGGCTACACCTTC	CSGFLRDRGEGYTF
TRBD2	many	TRBV25-1	TRBJ2-5	TGTGCCACCGCCCCCGGACTAGCGGGAGCAGAGACCCAGTACTTC	CATAPGLAGAETQYF
-	-	TRBV4-3	TRBJ1-1	TGCGCCAGCAGCCAAGATAGTGGGCACTCAAACACTGAAGCTTTCTTT	CASSQDSGHSNTEAFF
TRBD2	-	TRBV24-1	TRBJ2-7	TGTGCCACCAGTGTATCAGCGGGAGGGGACTACGAGCAGTACTTC	CATSVSAGGDYEQYF
TRBD1	-	TRBV20-1	TRBJ2-7	TGCAGTGCCAGGCCTCCCACAGGGGACTACGAGCAGTACTTC	CSARPPTGDYEQYF
TRBD1	many	TRBV11-2	TRBJ2-5	TGTGCCAGCAGCGCGTCCTGGGCGTACAGGGGGGAGACCCAGTACTTC	CASSASWAYRGETQYF
TRBD1	many	TRBV28	TRBJ1-2	TGTGCCAGCAGTTCTATCGACAGGGGGGATCGGGGCTACACCTTC	CASSSIDRGDRGYTF
TRBD2	many	TRBV6-1	TRBJ2-5	TGTGCCAGCAGGATGGGACTAGCGGGAGTCGAGACCCAGTACTTC	CASRMGLAGVETQYF
TRBD1	-	TRBV11-2	TRBJ2-2	TGTGCCAGCAGCTCATCGACAGGGTGGGCGACCGGGGAGCTGTTTTTT	CASSSSTGWATGELFF
-	many	TRBV19	TRBJ1-2	TGTGCCAGTAGTATGGGGGGGCTTACTGTCGGCTACACCTTC	CASSMGGLTVGYTF
TRBD1	many	TRBV12-3/TRBV12-4	TRBJ2-2	TGTGCCAGCAGCGGACAGGGGACGAACACCGGGGAGCTGTTTTTT	CASSGQGTNTGELFF
-	many	TRBV12-3/TRBV12-4	TRBJ1-1	TGTGCCAGCAGCTGGTCCCGGAGGGAGACTGAAGCTTTCTTT	CASSWSRRETEAFF
-	few	TRBV5-5	TRBJ2-2	TGTGCCAGCAGCTCCCAGGCCCGGGGCACCGGGGAGCTGTTTTTT	CASSSQARGTGELFF
-	many	TRBV7-3	TRBJ2-2	TGTGCCAGCAGCTTAAACCCCCTTGGCACGGGGGAGCTGTTTTTT	CASSLNPLGTGELFF
-	many	TRBV6-1	TRBJ2-7	TGTGCCAGCTCCACAGGGTCCTACGAGCAGTACTTC	CASSTGSYEQYF
-	many	TRBV7-2	TRBJ1-2	TGTGCCAGCAGCTTATACTCGGGGAACTATGGCTACACCTTC	CASSLYSGNYGYTF
-	-	TRBV6-2/TRBV6-3	TRBJ1-1	TGTGCCAGCAGTTACATGGGTCGAGCTTTCTTT	CASSYMGRAFF
-	many	TRBV7-2	TRBJ1-2	TGTGCCAGCAGCCGGAGGGGGTTTCAGTCCTATGGCTACACCTTC	CASSRRGFQSYGYTF
-	many	TRBV6-1	TRBJ1-3	TGTGCCAGCAGTGAATTTCTTTGGGGGCTAACTGGAAACACCATATATTTT	CASSEFLWGLTGNTIYF
-	-	TRBV28	TRBJ2-2	TGTGCCAGCAGCCCTTGGACGGAGAACACCGGGGAGCTGTTTTTT	CASSPWTENTGELFF